These T cell receptor beta chains were read from a single sample in a study of CD8+CD57+ T cells in acquired aplastic anemia. One entry per CDR3 protein results from TCRdb running MiXCR on the reads. The top ten hold 2% to 2.5% of the sample, which has 60,000 to 75,000 distinct CDR3 sequences, under 55% seen once. The sequenced sample was sorted CD4+, CD8+, or CD8+CD57+ T cells (not recorded which) from PBMCs. These receptor sequences come from a human donor in good health, serving as a control. The CDR3 runs from the conserved cysteine through the conserved F or W. The order of the fields is CDR3 protein, CDR3 DNA, V gene, J gene, D gene, clone size. A D gene is named only where the DNA matches it firmly. For some rows the clone size is stated as once, few or many, or as a class when expanded; others skip it.

cdr3_aa: CSAGGNEKLFF
cdr3_nt: TGCAGTGCTGGGGGTAATGAAAAACTGTTTTTT
v_call: TRBV20-1
j_call: TRBJ1-4
d_call: NA
clone_size: NA

cdr3_aa: CASSYSTGNEKLFF
cdr3_nt: TGTGCCAGCAGCTACTCGACAGGGAACGAAAAACTGTTTTTT
v_call: TRBV7-9
j_call: TRBJ1-4
d_call: TRBD1
clone_size: many

cdr3_aa: CASSSTSGWSNEQFF
cdr3_nt: TGTGCCAGCAGTTCAACTAGCGGTTGGAGTAATGAGCAGTTCTTC
v_call: TRBV11-2
j_call: TRBJ2-1
d_call: TRBD2
clone_size: few

cdr3_aa: CASRPPQGPLRPLHF
cdr3_nt: TGTGCCAGCAGACCCCCGCAGGGGCCCCTCCGCCCCCTCCACTTT
v_call: TRBV6-2/TRBV6-3
j_call: TRBJ1-6
d_call: NA
clone_size: many

cdr3_aa: CASRRGQGSNQPQHF
cdr3_nt: TGTGCCAGCAGAAGGGGGCAGGGTAGCAATCAGCCCCAGCATTTT
v_call: TRBV19
j_call: TRBJ1-5
d_call: TRBD1
clone_size: NA

cdr3_aa: CARPGGSYGYTF
cdr3_nt: TGTGCCAGACCGGGGGGCAGCTATGGCTACACCTTC
v_call: TRBV19
j_call: TRBJ1-2
d_call: NA
clone_size: NA

cdr3_aa: CASSVATISGGNEQFF
cdr3_nt: TGTGCCAGCAGCGTAGCTACGATAAGCGGGGGCAATGAGCAGTTCTTC
v_call: TRBV9
j_call: TRBJ2-1
d_call: TRBD2
clone_size: many

cdr3_aa: CASMGGLNQPQHF
cdr3_nt: TGTGCCAGCATGGGGGGCCTCAATCAGCCCCAGCATTTT
v_call: TRBV2
j_call: TRBJ1-5
d_call: NA
clone_size: NA

cdr3_aa: CASSEVGSGTEAFF
cdr3_nt: TGTGCCAGCAGTGAAGTTGGCAGCGGGACTGAAGCTTTCTTT
v_call: TRBV2
j_call: TRBJ1-1
d_call: NA
clone_size: NA

cdr3_aa: CASSLGPGYGYTF
cdr3_nt: TGCGCCAGCAGCCTGGGACCGGGCTATGGCTACACCTTC
v_call: TRBV5-1
j_call: TRBJ1-2
d_call: NA
clone_size: many

cdr3_aa: CATSRDLGTETQYF
cdr3_nt: TGTGCCACCAGCAGAGATCTAGGGACGGAGACCCAGTACTTC
v_call: TRBV15
j_call: TRBJ2-5
d_call: NA
clone_size: few

cdr3_aa: CASSGRTADTQYF
cdr3_nt: TGTGCCAGCAGCGGAAGGACAGCAGATACGCAGTATTTT
v_call: TRBV7-2
j_call: TRBJ2-3
d_call: NA
clone_size: NA

cdr3_aa: CATSREAGVGGRNQPQHF
cdr3_nt: TGTGCCACCAGCAGAGAGGCAGGGGTGGGGGGAAGGAATCAGCCCCAGCATTTT
v_call: TRBV15
j_call: TRBJ1-5
d_call: NA
clone_size: many

cdr3_aa: CASSPETGRGDTQYF
cdr3_nt: TGTGCCAGCAGCCCAGAGACAGGGAGGGGAGATACGCAGTATTTT
v_call: TRBV9
j_call: TRBJ2-3
d_call: NA
clone_size: NA

cdr3_aa: CASSLRRYGGGTDTQYF
cdr3_nt: TGTGCCAGCAGCTTAAGAAGGTACGGGGGGGGCACAGATACGCAGTATTTT
v_call: TRBV7-3
j_call: TRBJ2-3
d_call: TRBD2
clone_size: NA

cdr3_aa: CASSHDRGETQYF
cdr3_nt: TGTGCCAGCAGTCACGACAGGGGAGAGACCCAGTACTTC
v_call: TRBV2
j_call: TRBJ2-5
d_call: TRBD1
clone_size: NA

cdr3_aa: CASSLTRGGDTEAFF
cdr3_nt: TGTGCCAGCAGCTTAACGCGGGGGGGGGACACTGAAGCTTTCTTT
v_call: TRBV7-3
j_call: TRBJ1-1
d_call: NA
clone_size: many

cdr3_aa: CASSPQGAGNSPLHF
cdr3_nt: TGTGCCAGTAGTCCCCAGGGGGCGGGAAATTCACCCCTCCACTTT
v_call: TRBV19
j_call: TRBJ1-6
d_call: TRBD1
clone_size: NA

cdr3_aa: CAIQGRAIDTQYF
cdr3_nt: TGTGCCATCCAGGGAAGGGCGATTGATACGCAGTATTTT
v_call: TRBV24-1
j_call: TRBJ2-3
d_call: NA
clone_size: NA

cdr3_aa: CASSLGGKLFF
cdr3_nt: TGTGCCAGCAGCTTAGGCGGAAAACTGTTTTTT
v_call: TRBV7-9
j_call: TRBJ1-4
d_call: NA
clone_size: few

cdr3_aa: CASSDRGQTYEQYF
cdr3_nt: TGTGCCAGCAGTGATAGGGGACAGACCTACGAGCAGTACTTC
v_call: TRBV2
j_call: TRBJ2-7
d_call: TRBD1
clone_size: NA

cdr3_aa: CAGTGGRSGELFF
cdr3_nt: TGTGCCGGCACTGGGGGAAGGTCCGGGGAGCTGTTTTTT
v_call: TRBV2
j_call: TRBJ2-2
d_call: NA
clone_size: many

cdr3_aa: CASSGQAYGYTF
cdr3_nt: TGTGCCAGTAGCGGACAGGCCTATGGCTACACCTTC
v_call: TRBV19
j_call: TRBJ1-2
d_call: TRBD1
clone_size: NA

cdr3_aa: CSARTGNWDGYTF
cdr3_nt: TGCAGTGCTAGGACAGGGAATTGGGATGGCTACACCTTC
v_call: TRBV20-1
j_call: TRBJ1-2
d_call: TRBD1
clone_size: many

cdr3_aa: CASSLNRDGEKLFF
cdr3_nt: TGTGCCAGCAGCTTAAATAGGGATGGCGAAAAACTGTTTTTT
v_call: TRBV7-9
j_call: TRBJ1-4
d_call: NA
clone_size: many

cdr3_aa: CASRPGGVNTEAFF
cdr3_nt: TGCGCCAGCAGACCCGGCGGGGTTAACACTGAAGCTTTCTTT
v_call: TRBV5-1
j_call: TRBJ1-1
d_call: NA
clone_size: many

cdr3_aa: CSARVTGQNYEQYF
cdr3_nt: TGCAGTGCTAGAGTAACGGGACAGAACTACGAGCAGTACTTC
v_call: TRBV20-1
j_call: TRBJ2-7
d_call: TRBD1
clone_size: many

cdr3_aa: CASSYPTRGAGTEAFF
cdr3_nt: TGTGCCAGCAGTTACCCAACAAGGGGCGCAGGCACTGAAGCTTTCTTT
v_call: TRBV6-6
j_call: TRBJ1-1
d_call: NA
clone_size: many

cdr3_aa: CASRARDRLNYGYTF
cdr3_nt: TGTGCCAGTAGGGCTAGGGACAGATTAAATTATGGCTACACCTTC
v_call: TRBV19
j_call: TRBJ1-2
d_call: TRBD1
clone_size: NA

cdr3_aa: CSASLVHGPSYEQYF
cdr3_nt: TGCAGTGCTAGTCTCGTCCATGGCCCCTCCTACGAGCAGTACTTC
v_call: TRBV20-1
j_call: TRBJ2-7
d_call: NA
clone_size: NA

cdr3_aa: CSVAPGQSSYEQYF
cdr3_nt: TGCAGCGTTGCTCCGGGACAGAGCTCCTACGAGCAGTACTTC
v_call: TRBV29-1
j_call: TRBJ2-7
d_call: TRBD1
clone_size: NA

cdr3_aa: CSVEDPNTGTGLYEQYF
cdr3_nt: TGCAGCGTTGAAGACCCTAACACCGGGACAGGCCTCTACGAGCAGTACTTC
v_call: TRBV29-1
j_call: TRBJ2-7
d_call: TRBD1
clone_size: NA

cdr3_aa: CASSVTGTENQPQHF
cdr3_nt: TGTGCCAGCAGCGTAACCGGGACAGAAAATCAGCCCCAGCATTTT
v_call: TRBV9
j_call: TRBJ1-5
d_call: TRBD1
clone_size: NA

cdr3_aa: CASSDGTSYF
cdr3_nt: TGCGCCAGCAGTGACGGGACTTCGTACTTC
v_call: TRBV10-2
j_call: TRBJ2-7
d_call: NA
clone_size: NA

cdr3_aa: CATSSSPRGAQHF
cdr3_nt: TGTGCCACCAGCAGTTCACCCCGGGGGGCCCAGCATTTT
v_call: TRBV15
j_call: TRBJ1-5
d_call: NA
clone_size: NA

cdr3_aa: CSVEERGSGVYGYTF
cdr3_nt: TGCAGCGTTGAAGAACGGGGTTCTGGGGTCTATGGCTACACCTTC
v_call: TRBV29-1
j_call: TRBJ1-2
d_call: NA
clone_size: NA

cdr3_aa: CASSLASSGTDTQYF
cdr3_nt: TGCGCCAGCAGCTTGGCCTCTAGCGGCACAGATACGCAGTATTTT
v_call: TRBV5-1
j_call: TRBJ2-3
d_call: NA
clone_size: NA

cdr3_aa: CSVQETQYF
cdr3_nt: TGCAGCGTCCAAGAGACCCAGTACTTC
v_call: TRBV29-1
j_call: TRBJ2-5
d_call: NA
clone_size: NA

cdr3_aa: CSVESWTGSTDTQYF
cdr3_nt: TGCAGCGTTGAATCCTGGACAGGGAGCACAGATACGCAGTATTTT
v_call: TRBV29-1
j_call: TRBJ2-3
d_call: TRBD1
clone_size: many

cdr3_aa: CASSHTEWDSSYNEHFF
cdr3_nt: TGTGCCAGCAGCCACACAGAATGGGACAGCTCCTACAATGAGCACTTCTTC
v_call: TRBV11-1
j_call: TRBJ2-1
d_call: TRBD1
clone_size: NA

cdr3_aa: CASSVGQDYGYTF
cdr3_nt: TGTGCCAGCAGCGTAGGACAGGACTATGGCTACACCTTC
v_call: TRBV9
j_call: TRBJ1-2
d_call: NA
clone_size: NA

cdr3_aa: CSARGREGPGGQQTQYF
cdr3_nt: TGCAGTGCTAGAGGGCGGGAAGGACCCGGGGGGCAACAGACCCAGTACTTC
v_call: TRBV20-1
j_call: TRBJ2-5
d_call: NA
clone_size: NA

cdr3_aa: CASSGTVEGNQPQHF
cdr3_nt: TGTGCCAGTAGTGGGACAGTGGAAGGCAATCAGCCCCAGCATTTT
v_call: TRBV19
j_call: TRBJ1-5
d_call: TRBD1
clone_size: NA

cdr3_aa: CASSLVAFYEQYF
cdr3_nt: TGTGCCAGCAGCTTAGTAGCGTTCTACGAGCAGTACTTC
v_call: TRBV7-2
j_call: TRBJ2-7
d_call: NA
clone_size: NA

cdr3_aa: CASSAEWLYGYTF
cdr3_nt: TGTGCCAGCAGTGCCGAATGGCTCTATGGCTACACCTTC
v_call: TRBV25-1
j_call: TRBJ1-2
d_call: NA
clone_size: NA

cdr3_aa: CATSAPTGRAFF
cdr3_nt: TGTGCCACCAGTGCCCCCACGGGGCGGGCTTTCTTT
v_call: TRBV24-1
j_call: TRBJ1-1
d_call: NA
clone_size: NA

cdr3_aa: CSVAGLAQRHTEAFF
cdr3_nt: TGCAGCGTCGCTGGGCTGGCACAGAGGCACACTGAAGCTTTCTTT
v_call: TRBV29-1
j_call: TRBJ1-1
d_call: NA
clone_size: NA

cdr3_aa: CASSAQLDRGYDGYTF
cdr3_nt: TGTGCCAGCAGCGCCCAGCTTGACAGGGGTTATGATGGCTACACCTTC
v_call: TRBV10-2
j_call: TRBJ1-2
d_call: TRBD1
clone_size: NA

cdr3_aa: CASSLASGTNEQFF
cdr3_nt: TGTGCCAGCAGCTTAGCCTCCGGGACCAATGAGCAGTTCTTC
v_call: TRBV7-9
j_call: TRBJ2-1
d_call: NA
clone_size: NA

cdr3_aa: CAISTGGPTRGYTF
cdr3_nt: TGTGCCATCAGCACAGGGGGTCCGACGAGGGGCTACACCTTC
v_call: TRBV10-3
j_call: TRBJ1-2
d_call: TRBD1
clone_size: NA

cdr3_aa: CASNPRQGPSYGYTF
cdr3_nt: TGTGCCAGCAACCCCAGACAGGGGCCGTCATATGGCTACACCTTC
v_call: TRBV6-1
j_call: TRBJ1-2
d_call: TRBD1
clone_size: many

cdr3_aa: CASSPDISYEQYF
cdr3_nt: TGTGCCAGCAGCCCGGACATCTCCTACGAGCAGTACTTC
v_call: TRBV5-4
j_call: TRBJ2-7
d_call: NA
clone_size: many

cdr3_aa: CASSVVGTGGPQRAPGEQYF
cdr3_nt: TGTGCCAGCAGCGTCGTCGGGACAGGGGGCCCGCAGCGCGCGCCGGGCGAGCAGTACTTC
v_call: TRBV9
j_call: TRBJ2-7
d_call: TRBD1
clone_size: NA

cdr3_aa: CSVVAGEGTGELFF
cdr3_nt: TGCAGCGTTGTAGCGGGAGAGGGCACCGGGGAGCTGTTTTTT
v_call: TRBV29-1
j_call: TRBJ2-2
d_call: TRBD2
clone_size: NA

cdr3_aa: CASRPPWGEGNQPQHF
cdr3_nt: TGTGCCAGCAGACCCCCTTGGGGGGAGGGCAATCAGCCCCAGCATTTT
v_call: TRBV28
j_call: TRBJ1-5
d_call: NA
clone_size: NA

cdr3_aa: CASSLATSRKFYEQYF
cdr3_nt: TGTGCCAGCAGTTTAGCAACTAGCCGAAAGTTCTACGAGCAGTACTTC
v_call: TRBV12-3/TRBV12-4
j_call: TRBJ2-7
d_call: NA
clone_size: many

cdr3_aa: CASSLVIHEQYF
cdr3_nt: TGTGCCAGCAGCTTAGTAATCCACGAGCAGTACTTC
v_call: TRBV11-3
j_call: TRBJ2-7
d_call: NA
clone_size: many

cdr3_aa: CASSQDRRETQTQYF
cdr3_nt: TGTGCCAGCAGCCAAGATCGGCGGGAGACACAGACCCAGTACTTC
v_call: TRBV4-2
j_call: TRBJ2-5
d_call: TRBD2
clone_size: many

cdr3_aa: CASSDSSPNQPQHF
cdr3_nt: TGTGCCAGCAGTGACAGTTCGCCCAATCAGCCCCAGCATTTT
v_call: TRBV27
j_call: TRBJ1-5
d_call: NA
clone_size: NA